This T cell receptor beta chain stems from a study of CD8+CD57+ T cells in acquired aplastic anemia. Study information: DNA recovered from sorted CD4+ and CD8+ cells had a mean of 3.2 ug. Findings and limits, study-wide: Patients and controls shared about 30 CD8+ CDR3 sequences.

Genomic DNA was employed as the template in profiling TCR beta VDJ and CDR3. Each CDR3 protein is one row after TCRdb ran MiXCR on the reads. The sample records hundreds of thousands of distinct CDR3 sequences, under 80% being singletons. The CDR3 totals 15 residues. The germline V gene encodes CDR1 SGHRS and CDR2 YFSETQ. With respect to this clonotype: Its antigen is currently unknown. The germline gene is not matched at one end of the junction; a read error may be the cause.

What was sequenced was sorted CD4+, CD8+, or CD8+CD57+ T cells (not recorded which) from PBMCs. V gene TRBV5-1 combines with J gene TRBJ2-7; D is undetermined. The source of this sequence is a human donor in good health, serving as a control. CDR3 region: CASSSDVQLNYEQYF. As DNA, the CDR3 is TGTGCCAGCAGCTCCGACGTTCAACTGAACTACGAGCAGTACTTC.